The T cell receptor (beta chain) under discussion was sequenced for a study of HIV-infected patients and healthy controls. Study-wide background: No general T-cell lymphocytopenia was present, and per-chain CDR3 totals resembled those of controls. Study-wide findings and caveats: Compared with controls, mean Gini indices were significantly raised in HIV-infected repertoires, possibly indicating oligoclonality. HIV-infected patients shared fewer CDR3 sequences between individuals than healthy controls. Healthy controls carried many MAIT alpha-chain CDR3s, while HIV+ repertoires had few.

Follow-up blood was drawn about 14 weeks, roughly three months, after antiretroviral therapy began. No cell fractionation was done, so the repertoire covers all unsorted peripheral blood T cells. Reverse transcription used around 500 ng RNA and constant-region primers for alpha and beta. Using multiplexing indices, alpha and beta chain libraries were generated apart by chain-specific third strand synthesis. TCRdb redid the calling of the 5' RACE reads with MiXCR, one entry per CDR3 protein. Of 5,500 to 7,500 distinct CDR3 sequences listed, less than 11% were seen once; the top ten hold 18%. The V end was cut by 3 bases, the J end by 0 bases, with 3 bases between. The CDR3 is made up of 12 amino acids. Germline V gene sequence: CDR1 MNHEY, CDR2 SMNVEV (reference sequence). This clonotype was recorded at least ten times. Its antigen is as yet unknown.

This sequence originates from an adult with HIV infection. The sequencing here drew on blood, taken during antiretroviral therapy. This chain uses TRBV27 with TRBJ2-7; D gene uncertain. The CDR3 region has the DNA TGTGCCAGCAGTTTTAGCTCCTACGAGCAGTACTTC. Translating gives CASSFSSYEQYF.